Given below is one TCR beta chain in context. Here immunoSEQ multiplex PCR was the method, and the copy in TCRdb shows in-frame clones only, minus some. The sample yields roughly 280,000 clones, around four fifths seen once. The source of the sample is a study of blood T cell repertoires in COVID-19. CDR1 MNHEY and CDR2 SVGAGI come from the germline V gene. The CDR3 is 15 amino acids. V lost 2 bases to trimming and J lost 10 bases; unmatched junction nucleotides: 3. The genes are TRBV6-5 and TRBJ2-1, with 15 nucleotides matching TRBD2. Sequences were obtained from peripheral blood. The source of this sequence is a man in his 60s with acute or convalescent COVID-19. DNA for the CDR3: TGTGCCAGCAGTTACGTGGGACTAGCGGGGGGCGAGCAGTTCTTC. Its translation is CASSYVGLAGGEQFF.